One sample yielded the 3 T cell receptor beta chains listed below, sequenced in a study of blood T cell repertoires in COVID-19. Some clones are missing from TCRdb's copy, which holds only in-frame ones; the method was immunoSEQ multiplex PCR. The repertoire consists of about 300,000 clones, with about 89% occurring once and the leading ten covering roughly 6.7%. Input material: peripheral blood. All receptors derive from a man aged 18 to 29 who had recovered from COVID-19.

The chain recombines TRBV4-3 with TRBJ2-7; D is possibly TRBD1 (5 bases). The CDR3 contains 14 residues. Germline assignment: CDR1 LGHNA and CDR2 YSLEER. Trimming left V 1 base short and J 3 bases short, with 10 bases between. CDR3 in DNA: TGCGCCAGCAGCCAAGTCGGTCAGGGCTACGAGCAGTACTTC. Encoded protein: CASSQVGQGYEQYF.

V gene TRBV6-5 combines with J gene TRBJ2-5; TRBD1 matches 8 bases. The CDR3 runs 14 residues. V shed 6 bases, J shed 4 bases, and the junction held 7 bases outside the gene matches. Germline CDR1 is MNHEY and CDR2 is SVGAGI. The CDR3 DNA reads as TGTGCCAGCAGCGAGGACAGGGCAGGAGAGACCCAGTACTTC. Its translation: CASSEDRAGETQYF.

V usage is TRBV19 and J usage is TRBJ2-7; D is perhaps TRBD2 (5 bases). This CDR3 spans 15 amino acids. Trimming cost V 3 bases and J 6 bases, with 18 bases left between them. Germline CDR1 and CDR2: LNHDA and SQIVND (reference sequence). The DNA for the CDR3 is TGTGCCAGTAGTATGGCGGGCCCAACCCCTTTCGAGCAGTACTTC. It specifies CASSMAGPTPFEQYF.